This T cell receptor (beta chain) was sequenced during a study of graft-versus-host responses after intestinal transplantation. Study-level points and caveats: Levels of circulating GvH clones at their peak were associated with early post-transplant HvG declines.

Repertoires were generated with immunoSEQ multiplex PCR, while TCRdb's copy carries only in-frame clones and drops some. The table has more than 85,000 clones, roughly 80% seen once; the top ten hold 0.83%. The CDR3 loop spans 16 amino acids. J lost 4 bases, V lost 3 bases, and 7 bases had no gene match. Germline CDR1 reads SGHRS; CDR2 reads YFSETQ. This clone came up once. Its antigen is currently unknown. The sample consisted of unstimulated CD4+ T cells sorted from spleen or lymph node cells, taken before intestinal transplant. This receptor was taken from a human donor who received an intestinal transplant. This chain connects TRBV5-1 to TRBJ2-7; the match to TRBD2 covers 13 bases. The CDR3, as DNA: TGCGCCAGCAGCTCCCTGACTAGCGGGGGGACTTACGAGCAGTACTTC. This translates into CASSSLTSGGTYEQYF.